Below, 15 T cell receptor beta chains from the same sample are listed, as sequenced in a study of CD4 T cells in relation to SARS-CoV-2 and coronaviruses. Assay used: immunoSEQ multiplex PCR; TCRdb lists only in-frame clones, some missing. The table shows 55,000 to 70,000 clones, with about 92% occurring only once. The unexposed donors gave CD4+ T cells in 2011-2018, prior to COVID-19. Material for sequencing was naive CD4+ T cells from PBMCs. Subset: naive CD4+ T cells isolated by negative enrichment. The receptors were sampled from a human donor in good health.

This chain connects TRBV12-3 or TRBV12-4 to TRBJ1-1; D might be TRBD1 (5 bases). This CDR3 is built from 13 residues. V lost 3 bases and J lost 7, with 12 bases in between. The CDR3 is CASSLEHRIEAFF. Here the CDR3 DNA reads TGTGCCAGCAGTTTGGAACACAGGATTGAAGCTTTCTTT.

CDR3: CASSRGGPYEQYF. The CDR3 region has the DNA TGTGCCAGCAGTAGGGGGGGACCCTACGAGCAGTACTTC. The chain employs TRBV27 and TRBJ2-7; D possibly corresponds to TRBD2 (7 bases). Trimming pared 5 bases from V and 2 bases from J, leaving 10 bases between. This CDR3 has 13 residues. The germline V gene encodes CDR1 MNHEY and CDR2 SMNVEV (reference sequence).

The chain carries TRBV7-9 and TRBJ2-3; 10 bases map to TRBD2. The CDR3 is 17 amino acids. Germline CDR1 is SEHNR and CDR2 is FQNEAQ (reference sequence). V shed 0 bases and J 2 bases; nucleotides not matched to a gene: 5. CDR3 DNA: TGTGCCAGCAGCTTAGCCGTCAGCGGGAGGGTCACAGATACGCAGTATTTT. This translates into CASSLAVSGRVTDTQYF.

V usage is TRBV28 and J usage is TRBJ2-5, with TRBD2 matching 7 bases. Germline CDR1 MDHEN, CDR2 SYDVKM. The length of the CDR3 is 17 residues. V trimming: 4 bases; J trimming: 5 bases; junction bases outside the gene matches: 16. This CDR3 is CASSSPTPGLLSETQYF. As DNA, the CDR3 is TGTGCCAGCAGTTCCCCGACCCCGGGACTACTGTCGGAGACCCAGTACTTC.

V usage is TRBV19 and J usage is TRBJ2-5, with 9 bases fitting TRBD1. V shed 3 bases and J 5 bases; nucleotides not matched to a gene: 10. The CDR3 runs 16 residues. CDR1 is LNHDA and CDR2 is SQIVND in the germline V gene (reference sequence). The CDR3 DNA reads as TGTGCCAGTAGTATTTACGGACAGGGGTTTTTGGAGACCCAGTACTTC. Translated, it gives CASSIYGQGFLETQYF.

The chain carries TRBV12-3 or TRBV12-4 and TRBJ1-2; unclear D gene. The CDR3 covers 13 residues. Trimming removed 2 bases at V and 5 bases at J, with 9 bases between. CDR3 DNA sequence: TGTGCCAGCAGTTTACGTAGAGGATATGGCTACACCTTC. It translates to CASSLRRGYGYTF.

The count of this clone is one. V gene TRBV5-4 combines with J gene TRBJ2-1, with TRBD2 identical over 13 bases. J was trimmed by 9 bases and V by 4 bases; bases with no gene match: 7. The CDR3 length is 15 residues. CDR1 is SGHNT and CDR2 is YYREEE in the germline V gene (reference sequence). The CDR3 region has the DNA TGTGCCAGCAGCCCCTGGACTAGCGGGAGCGGTGAGCAGTTCTTC. Translating gives CASSPWTSGSGEQFF.

The V call is TRBV7-9, the J call TRBJ2-1; 7 positions agree with TRBD1. With 5 bases clipped from V and 5 bases from J, the junction kept 6 bases outside the gene matches. Germline loops: CDR1 SEHNR, CDR2 FQNEAQ (reference sequence). This CDR3 has 14 residues. The CDR3, as DNA: TGTGCCAGCAGCCAGGGTACAGGGGACAATGAGCAGTTCTTC. It codes for CASSQGTGDNEQFF.

This chain links TRBV21-1 with TRBJ1-2; TRBD1 is the table's D call, not checked against the DNA. TRBV21-1 is shown as a pseudogene. CDR3 size: 15 residues. In DNA form, the CDR3 reads TGTGCCAGAACCCCCCCCTCAAGGACAGGGTTTGGCTACACCTTC. Translated: CARTPPSRTGFGYTF.

The CDR3 reads CASSYSMQGYGYTF. CDR3 DNA sequence: TGTGCCAGCAGTTACTCTATGCAGGGATATGGCTACACCTTC. The chain uses TRBV6-5 and TRBJ1-2; D is possibly TRBD1 (5 bases). CDR3 size: 14 residues. Germline CDR1 is MNHEY and CDR2 is SVGAGI. V was pared by 0 bases and J by 5 bases, with 10 bases between.

The gene calls are TRBV6-4 and TRBJ1-1, with D possibly matching TRBD1 (5 bases). The CDR3 is made up of 15 amino acids. Germline CDR1 is MRHNA and CDR2 is SNTAGT. V lost 2 bases and J lost 1, with 11 bases in between. CDR3 amino acids: CASSDQPGGNTEAFF. CDR3 coding DNA: TGTGCCAGCAGTGACCAACCTGGGGGGAACACTGAAGCTTTCTTT.

The V call is TRBV19, the J call TRBJ1-4; D call uncertain. Germline V CDR1 and CDR2: LNHDA, SQIVND (reference sequence). The V and J ends lost 3 bases and 3 bases respectively, with 17 bases between them. The CDR3 is 17 residues long. CDR3 region: CASSIRWSGGANEKLFF. DNA for the CDR3: TGTGCCAGTAGTATTCGTTGGAGTGGCGGGGCTAATGAAAAACTGTTTTTT.

The V and J genes are TRBV12-5 and TRBJ2-5; 9 bases map to TRBD2. The V and J ends lost 3 bases and 5 bases, in that order; junction bases with no gene match: 10. Per germline, CDR1 LGHNT and CDR2 FRNRAP. CDR3 length: 16 residues. CDR3 DNA: TGTGCTAGTGGTTTCTATAGCGGGAGTACTCCGGAGACCCAGTACTTC. Protein: CASGFYSGSTPETQYF.

CDR3: CASSNNGQTEAFF. In nucleotides, the CDR3 is TGTGCCAGCAGCAATAACGGGCAAACTGAAGCTTTCTTT. V usage is TRBV21-1 and J usage is TRBJ1-1. TRBV21-1 is labeled a pseudogene. The CDR3 has 13 amino acids.

This chain joins TRBV5-1 and TRBJ2-5; 10 bases align to TRBD2. CDR1 and CDR2 from the germline V gene are SGHRS and YFSETQ. The CDR3 extends over 15 amino acids. J was trimmed by 12 bases and V by 0 bases; bases with no gene match: 11. The CDR3 region has the DNA TGCGCCAGCAGCTTGGCACTAGCGGGAATGGCATGGGAGTACTTC. The encoded protein is CASSLALAGMAWEYF.